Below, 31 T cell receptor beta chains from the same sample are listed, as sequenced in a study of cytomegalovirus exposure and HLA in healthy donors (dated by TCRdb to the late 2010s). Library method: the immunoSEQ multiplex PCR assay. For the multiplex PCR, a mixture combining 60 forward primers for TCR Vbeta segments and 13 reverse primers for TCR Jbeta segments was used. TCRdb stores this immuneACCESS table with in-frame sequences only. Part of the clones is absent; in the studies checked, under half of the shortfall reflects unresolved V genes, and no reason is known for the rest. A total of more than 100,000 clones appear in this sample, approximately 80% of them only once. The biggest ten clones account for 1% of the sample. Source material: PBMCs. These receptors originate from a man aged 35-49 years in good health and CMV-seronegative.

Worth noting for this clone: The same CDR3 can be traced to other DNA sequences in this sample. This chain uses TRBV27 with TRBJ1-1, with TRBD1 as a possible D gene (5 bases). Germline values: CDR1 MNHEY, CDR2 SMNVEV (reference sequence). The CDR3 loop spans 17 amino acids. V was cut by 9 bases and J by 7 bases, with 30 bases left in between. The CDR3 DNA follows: TGTGCCAGTCAGAGATCCAGGGTTATCCCCGATAGGTATGAAGCTTTCTTT. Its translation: CASQRSRVIPDRYEAFF.

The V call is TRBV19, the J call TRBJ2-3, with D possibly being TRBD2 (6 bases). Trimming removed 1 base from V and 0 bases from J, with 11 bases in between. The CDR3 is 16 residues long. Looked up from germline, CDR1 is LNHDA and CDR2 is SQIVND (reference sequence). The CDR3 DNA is TGTGCCAGTAGTATAGCCGCAGGGACTAGCACAGATACGCAGTATTTT. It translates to CASSIAAGTSTDTQYF.

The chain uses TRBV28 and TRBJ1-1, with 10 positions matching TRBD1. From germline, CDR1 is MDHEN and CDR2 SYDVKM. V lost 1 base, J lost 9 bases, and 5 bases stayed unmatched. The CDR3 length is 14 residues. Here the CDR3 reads CASSLSGDRGQAFF. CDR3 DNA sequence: TGTGCCAGCAGTTTATCGGGTGACAGGGGGCAAGCTTTCTTT.

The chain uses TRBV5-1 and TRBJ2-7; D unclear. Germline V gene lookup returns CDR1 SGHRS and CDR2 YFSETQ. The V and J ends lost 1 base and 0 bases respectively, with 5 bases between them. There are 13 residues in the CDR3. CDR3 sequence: CASSLSSSYEQYF. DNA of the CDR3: TGCGCCAGCAGCTTGTCCAGCTCCTACGAGCAGTACTTC.

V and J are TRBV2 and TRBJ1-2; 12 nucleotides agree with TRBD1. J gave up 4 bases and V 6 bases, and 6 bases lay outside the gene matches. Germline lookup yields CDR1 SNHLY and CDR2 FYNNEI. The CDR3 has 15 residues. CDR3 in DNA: TGTGCCAGCAGCGGCGGGACAGGGGGCGGCTATGGCTACACCTTC. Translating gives CASSGGTGGGYGYTF.

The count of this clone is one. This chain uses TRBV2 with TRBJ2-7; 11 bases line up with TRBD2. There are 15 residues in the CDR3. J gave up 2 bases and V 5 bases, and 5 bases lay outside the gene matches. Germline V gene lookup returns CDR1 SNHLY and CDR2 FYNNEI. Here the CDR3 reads CASSSTSGGTYEQYF. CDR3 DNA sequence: TGTGCCAGCAGTTCAACTAGCGGGGGCACCTACGAGCAGTACTTC.

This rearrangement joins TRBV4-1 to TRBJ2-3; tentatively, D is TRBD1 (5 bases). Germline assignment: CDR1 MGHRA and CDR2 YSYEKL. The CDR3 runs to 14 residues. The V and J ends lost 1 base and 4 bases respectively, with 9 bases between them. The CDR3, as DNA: TGCGCCAGCAGCCAAGGGCAGGGCCCAGATACGCAGTATTTT. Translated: CASSQGQGPDTQYF.

The CDR3 reads CASSVTQETQYF. CDR3 sequence (DNA): TGTGCCAGCAGTGTAACTCAAGAGACCCAGTACTTC. V and J are TRBV2 and TRBJ2-5; D remains ambiguous. The CDR3 sequence is 12 residues long. Germline V gene lookup returns CDR1 SNHLY and CDR2 FYNNEI. The V end was cut by 4 bases, the J end by 2 bases, with 5 bases between.

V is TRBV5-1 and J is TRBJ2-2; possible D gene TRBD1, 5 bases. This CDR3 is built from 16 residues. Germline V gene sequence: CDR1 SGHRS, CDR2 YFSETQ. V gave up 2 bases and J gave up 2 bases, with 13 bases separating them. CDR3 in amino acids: CASSFAGHTNTGELFF. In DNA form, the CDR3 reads TGCGCCAGCAGCTTCGCCGGACATACTAACACCGGGGAGCTGTTTTTT.

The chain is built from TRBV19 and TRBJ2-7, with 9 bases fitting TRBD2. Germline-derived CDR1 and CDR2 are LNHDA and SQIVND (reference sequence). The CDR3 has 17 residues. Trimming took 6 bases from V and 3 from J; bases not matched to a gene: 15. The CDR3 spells CASSNGLALSWGYEQYF. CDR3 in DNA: TGTGCCAGTAGCAACGGACTAGCGCTATCCTGGGGCTACGAGCAGTACTTC.

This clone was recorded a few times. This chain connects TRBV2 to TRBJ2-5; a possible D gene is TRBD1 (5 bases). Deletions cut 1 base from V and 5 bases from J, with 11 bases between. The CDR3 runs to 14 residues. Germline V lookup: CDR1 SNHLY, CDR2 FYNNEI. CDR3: CASSEVGARETQYF. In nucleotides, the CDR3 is TGTGCCAGCAGTGAAGTAGGGGCACGGGAGACCCAGTACTTC.

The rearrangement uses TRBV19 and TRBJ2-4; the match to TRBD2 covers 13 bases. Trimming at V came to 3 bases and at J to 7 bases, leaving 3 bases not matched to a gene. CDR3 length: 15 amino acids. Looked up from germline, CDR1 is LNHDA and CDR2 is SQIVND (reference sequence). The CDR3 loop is CASSIGTSGKNIQYF. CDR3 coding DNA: TGTGCCAGTAGTATCGGGACTAGCGGGAAGAACATTCAGTACTTC.

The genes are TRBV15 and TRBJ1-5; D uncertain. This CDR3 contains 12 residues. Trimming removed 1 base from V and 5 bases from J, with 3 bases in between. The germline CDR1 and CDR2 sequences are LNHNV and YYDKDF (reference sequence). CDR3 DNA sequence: TGTGCCACCAGCAGAGCCGATCAGCCCCAGCATTTT. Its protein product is CATSRADQPQHF.

CDR3 sequence (DNA): TGTGCCAGCAGTTTACAGGGGGCTTCCTACGAGCAGTACTTC. It translates to CASSLQGASYEQYF. The chain links TRBV27 to TRBJ2-7; 8 positions agree with TRBD1. CDR3 length: 14 residues. V gave up 2 bases and J gave up 1 base; unmatched junction bases: 1. Germline V gene lookup returns CDR1 MNHEY and CDR2 SMNVEV (reference sequence).

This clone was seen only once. The CDR3 DNA reads as TGTGCCAGCTCACCCCAGACAGTCAATGAGCAGTTCTTC. Encoded protein: CASSPQTVNEQFF. The chain employs TRBV18 and TRBJ2-1, with a weak D call TRBD1 (5 bases). Trimming shortened V by 3 bases and J by 6 bases, and 9 bases separated the two germline ends. Looked up from germline, CDR1 is KGHSH and CDR2 is LQKENI. This CDR3 has 13 residues.

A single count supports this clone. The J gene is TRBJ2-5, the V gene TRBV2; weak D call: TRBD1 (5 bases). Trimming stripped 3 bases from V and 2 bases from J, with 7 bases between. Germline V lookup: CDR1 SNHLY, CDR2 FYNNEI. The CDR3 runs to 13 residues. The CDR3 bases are TGTGCCAGCAGTGAGGCAGGGCAAGAGACCCAGTACTTC. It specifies CASSEAGQETQYF.

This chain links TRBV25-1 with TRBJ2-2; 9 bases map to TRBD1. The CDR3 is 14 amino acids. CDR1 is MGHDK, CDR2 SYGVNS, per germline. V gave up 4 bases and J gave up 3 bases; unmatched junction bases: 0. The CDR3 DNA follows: TGTGCCAGCAGTGGACAGGGGGACACCGGGGAGCTGTTTTTT. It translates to CASSGQGDTGELFF.

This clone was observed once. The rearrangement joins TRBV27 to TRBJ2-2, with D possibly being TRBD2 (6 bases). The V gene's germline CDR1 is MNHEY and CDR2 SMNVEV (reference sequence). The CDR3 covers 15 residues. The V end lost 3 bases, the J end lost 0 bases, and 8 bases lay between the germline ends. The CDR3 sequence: CASSLERANTGELFF. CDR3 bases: TGTGCCAGCAGTTTGGAGCGGGCGAACACCGGGGAGCTGTTTTTT.

The CDR3 DNA sequence: TGTGCCAGCAGCCTTGACAGATTCCTCCCTCAGCCCCAGCATTTT. This codes for CASSLDRFLPQPQHF. The chain combines TRBV7-9 with TRBJ1-5; D may be TRBD1 (5 bases). The germline CDR1 and CDR2 sequences are SEHNR and FQNEAQ (reference sequence). Trimming shortened V by 5 bases and J by 6 bases, and 17 bases separated the two germline ends. There are 15 residues in the CDR3.

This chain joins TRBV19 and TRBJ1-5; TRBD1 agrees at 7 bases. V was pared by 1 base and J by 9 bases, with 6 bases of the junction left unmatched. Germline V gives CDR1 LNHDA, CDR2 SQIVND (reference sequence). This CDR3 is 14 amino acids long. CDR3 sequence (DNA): TGTGCCAGTAGTATAGTCGACAGGGAGTTGCCCCAGCATTTT. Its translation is CASSIVDRELPQHF.

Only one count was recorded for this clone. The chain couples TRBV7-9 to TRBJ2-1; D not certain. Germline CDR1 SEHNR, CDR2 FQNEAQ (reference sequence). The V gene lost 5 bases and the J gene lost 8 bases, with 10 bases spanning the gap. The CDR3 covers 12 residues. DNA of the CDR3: TGTGCCAGCAGCACACTTCGGGATGAGCAGTTCTTC. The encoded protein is CASSTLRDEQFF.

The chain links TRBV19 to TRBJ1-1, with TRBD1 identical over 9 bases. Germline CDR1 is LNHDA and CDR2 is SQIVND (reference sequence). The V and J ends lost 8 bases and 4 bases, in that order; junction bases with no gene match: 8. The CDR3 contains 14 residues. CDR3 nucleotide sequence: TGTGCCAGTCGCACACAGGGGGCCCTCACTGAAGCTTTCTTT. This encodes CASRTQGALTEAFF.

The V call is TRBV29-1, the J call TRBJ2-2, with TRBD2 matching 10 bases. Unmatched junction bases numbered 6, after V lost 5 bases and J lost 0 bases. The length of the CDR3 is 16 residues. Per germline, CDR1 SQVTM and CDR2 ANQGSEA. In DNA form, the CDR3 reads TGCAGCGTTCTACAGCGGGGGGGCCCGAACACCGGGGAGCTGTTTTTT. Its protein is CSVLQRGGPNTGELFF.

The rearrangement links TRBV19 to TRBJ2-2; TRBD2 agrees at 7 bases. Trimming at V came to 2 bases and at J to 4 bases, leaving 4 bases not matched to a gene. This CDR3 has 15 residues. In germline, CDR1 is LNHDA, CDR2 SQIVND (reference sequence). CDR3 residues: CASSISGAGTGELFF. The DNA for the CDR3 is TGTGCCAGTAGTATAAGCGGGGCTGGCACCGGGGAGCTGTTTTTT.

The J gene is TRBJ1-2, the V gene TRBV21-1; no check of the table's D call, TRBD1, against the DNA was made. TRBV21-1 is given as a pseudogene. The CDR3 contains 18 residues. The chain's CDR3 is CASSPQVPLPPYNYGYTF. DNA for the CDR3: TGTGCCAGCAGCCCACAGGTACCCCTACCGCCTTATAACTATGGCTACACCTTC.

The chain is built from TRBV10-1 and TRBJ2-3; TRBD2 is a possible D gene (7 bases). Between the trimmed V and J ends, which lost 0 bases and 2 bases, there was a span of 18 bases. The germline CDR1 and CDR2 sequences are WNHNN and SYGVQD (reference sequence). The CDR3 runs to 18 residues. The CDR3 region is CASSESFRGGTPTDTQYF. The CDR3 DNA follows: TGCGCCAGCAGTGAGTCTTTTAGGGGGGGGACCCCCACAGATACGCAGTATTTT.

The CDR3 sequence is CAATAGTASYEQYF. DNA for the CDR3: TGTGCCGCGACGGCCGGGACAGCTTCCTACGAGCAGTACTTC. This chain joins TRBV10-3 and TRBJ2-7, with 7 bases fitting TRBD1. This CDR3 is 14 amino acids long. In germline, CDR1 is ENHRY, CDR2 SYGVKD. Trimming cost V 11 bases and J 1 base; bases outside gene matches: 11.

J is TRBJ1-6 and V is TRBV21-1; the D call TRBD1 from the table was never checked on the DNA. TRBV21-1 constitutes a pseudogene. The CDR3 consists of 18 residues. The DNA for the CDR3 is TGTGCCAGCCCAGCGGTGGGGACAGCGAGCTCCTATAATTCACCCCTCCACTTT. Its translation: CASPAVGTASSYNSPLHF.

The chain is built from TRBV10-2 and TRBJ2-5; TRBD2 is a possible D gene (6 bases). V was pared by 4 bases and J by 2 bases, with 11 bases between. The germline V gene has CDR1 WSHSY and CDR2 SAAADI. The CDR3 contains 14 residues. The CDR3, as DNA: TGCGCCAGCAGTGCTACTAGCTCTCAAGAGACCCAGTACTTC. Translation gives CASSATSSQETQYF.

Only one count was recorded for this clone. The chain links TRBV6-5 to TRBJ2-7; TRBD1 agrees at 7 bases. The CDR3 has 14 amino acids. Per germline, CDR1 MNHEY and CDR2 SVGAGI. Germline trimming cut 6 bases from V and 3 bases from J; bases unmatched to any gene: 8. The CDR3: CASRVQGSFYEQYF. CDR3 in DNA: TGTGCCAGCAGGGTACAGGGGAGCTTCTACGAGCAGTACTTC.

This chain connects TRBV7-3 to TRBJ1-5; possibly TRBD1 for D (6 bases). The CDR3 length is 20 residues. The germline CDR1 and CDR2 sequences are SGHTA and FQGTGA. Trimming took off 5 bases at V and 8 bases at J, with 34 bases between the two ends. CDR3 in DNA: TGTGCCAGCAGCGCCCGGACAGTCGGTAGGACAAGGCGACTCCCCGAGCCCCAGCATTTT. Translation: CASSARTVGRTRRLPEPQHF. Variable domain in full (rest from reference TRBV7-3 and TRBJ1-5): GAGVSQTPSNKVTEKGKYVELRCDPISGHTALYWYRQSLGQGPEFLIYFQGTGAADDSGLPNDRFFAVRPEGSVSTLKIQRTERGDSAVYLCASSARTVGRTRRLPEPQHFGDGTRLSIL.